Shown below are 21 T cell receptor beta chains from a single sample sequenced in a study of blood T cells in healthy people across ages. A second PCR, run for roughly 6 to 11 cycles, used a sample-barcoded 5' primer plus a J-beta primer mix. TCRdb used MiXCR to reprocess the 5' RACE reads, holding one entry per CDR3 protein. The repertoire includes 1,500,000 or so distinct CDR3 sequences, around 59% of them detected once, and over 5.5% sits in the top ten. The specimen sequenced was blood. These receptors all stem from a man between 18 and 35 years old in good health.

The chain combines TRBV6-5 with TRBJ2-2; 12 nucleotides align to TRBD2. Germline loops: CDR1 MNHEY, CDR2 SVGAGI. CDR3 size: 17 residues. Germline trimming cut 4 bases from V and 5 bases from J; bases unmatched to any gene: 8. Here the CDR3 DNA reads TGTGCCAGCAGTTTACTAGCGGGGGGCGCGAGAACCGGGGAGCTGTTTTTT. This codes for CASSLLAGGARTGELFF.

This clonotype has a handful of counts. The rearrangement links TRBV27 to TRBJ2-7; D assignment may be TRBD1 or TRBD2 (5 bases each). V was cut by 4 bases and J by 7 bases, with 17 bases left in between. CDR1 MNHEY and CDR2 SMNVEV come from the germline V gene (reference sequence). The CDR3 totals 14 residues. The chain's CDR3 is CASSSDSGGWEQYF. CDR3 sequence (DNA): TGTGCCAGCAGTTCAGACAGCGGTGGGTGGGAGCAGTACTTC.

The sample holds a few counts of this clonotype. Germline is not matched at one junction end, which may reflect a read error. The chain is built from TRBV7-2 and TRBJ2-3; TRBD2 aligns across 13 bases. The CDR3 runs 16 residues. Germline CDR1 reads SGHTA; CDR2 reads FQGNSA. In DNA form, the CDR3 reads TGCGCCAGCAGCCTACTAGCGGGAGGGCTGACAGATACGCAGTATTTT. Translated, it gives CASSLLAGGLTDTQYF.

The chain combines TRBV7-2 with TRBJ1-6, with a tentative D call TRBD1 (6 bases). Germline V lookup: CDR1 SGHTA, CDR2 FQGNSA. V was trimmed by 5 bases and J by 7 bases, leaving 18 bases between them. CDR3 length: 16 residues. CDR3 in DNA: TGTGCCAGCAGCAAACGACAGGAACTCTCGAATTCACCCCTCCACTTT. Amino acid sequence: CASSKRQELSNSPLHF.

The chain joins TRBV9 to TRBJ2-7; TRBD2 might be the D (6 bases). Germline CDR1 reads SGDLS; CDR2 reads YYNGEE. There are 14 residues in the CDR3. V was cut by 4 bases and J by 4 bases, with 15 bases left in between. The chain's CDR3 is CASSLDKRAYEQYF. CDR3 coding DNA: TGTGCCAGCAGCCTGGACAAGCGGGCATACGAGCAGTACTTC.

This chain links TRBV5-5 with TRBJ2-4, with D hard to call. The DNA matches TRBJ2-7 better at its end, which makes the J call doubtful. The CDR3 has 16 amino acids. The germline CDR1 and CDR2 sequences are SGHKS and YYEKEE (reference sequence). The CDR3 protein is CASSNPLRDTSYEQYF. DNA of the CDR3: TGTGCCAGCAGCAACCCCCTCCGCGACACATCCTACGAGCAGTACTTC.

Here the CDR3 DNA reads TGCAGCGGAATACTAGCGGGAGTTCTGGATGAGCAGTTCTTC. Encoded protein: CSGILAGVLDEQFF. The rearrangement uses TRBV29-1 and TRBJ2-1; 11 positions agree with TRBD2. CDR1 is SQVTM, CDR2 ANQGSEA, per germline. The CDR3 is 14 residues long. V was clipped by 7 bases and J by 8 bases; unmatched bases: 10.

The chain uses TRBV10-3 and TRBJ2-4; 8 nucleotides agree with TRBD1. The CDR3 length is 13 residues. V lost 7 bases, J lost 13 bases, and 12 bases stayed unmatched. CDR1 is ENHRY, CDR2 SYGVKD, per germline. The DNA of the CDR3 is TGTGCCATCATGGGACAGGAATCTTACAAGCAGTACTTC. It translates to CAIMGQESYKQYF.

V gene TRBV6-2 or TRBV6-3 combines with J gene TRBJ2-3; TRBD2 aligns across 11 bases. The CDR3 extends over 15 amino acids. Germline loops: CDR1 MNHEY, CDR2 SVGEGT. V shed 5 bases, J shed 3 bases, and the junction held 4 bases outside the gene matches. CDR3 amino acids: CASSNSGGVTDTQYF. In DNA, the CDR3 is TGTGCCAGCAGTAATAGCGGGGGGGTTACAGATACGCAGTATTTT.

The chain is built from TRBV7-2 and TRBJ2-5, with no clear D. Germline V CDR1 and CDR2: SGHTA, FQGNSA. The CDR3 has 14 residues. V lost 5 bases and J lost 0, with 10 bases in between. This chain's CDR3 is CASSTTRDQETQYF. CDR3 coding DNA: TGTGCCAGCAGCACGACCCGGGACCAAGAGACCCAGTACTTC.

The CDR3 region is CASSFSAGGVYNEQFF. CDR3 sequence (DNA): TGTGCCAGCAGCTTTTCAGCGGGAGGGGTCTACAATGAGCAGTTCTTC. The chain is built from TRBV7-9 and TRBJ2-1, with TRBD2 matching 10 bases. The CDR3 has 16 residues. J was trimmed by 3 bases and V by 3 bases; bases with no gene match: 5. Looked up from germline, CDR1 is SEHNR and CDR2 is FQNEAQ (reference sequence).

This clonotype turned up a few times. This chain's CDR3 is CASSPEIGPEQFF. The CDR3 DNA reads as TGTGCCAGCAGCCCCGAGATTGGCCCCGAGCAGTTCTTC. The rearrangement joins TRBV5-6 to TRBJ2-1; D gene uncertain. Germline CDR1 SGHDT, CDR2 YYEEEE. The CDR3 totals 13 residues. The V end was cut by 4 bases, the J end by 10 bases, with 15 bases between.

This clonotype was observed a handful of times. This chain uses TRBV5-6 with TRBJ2-3; the D is unclear. In germline, CDR1 is SGHDT, CDR2 YYEEEE. The CDR3 runs to 17 residues. V was trimmed by 4 bases and J by 2 bases, leaving 20 bases between them. Here the CDR3 reads CASSRLDHQNPTDTQYF. The CDR3 bases are TGTGCCAGCAGCCGACTGGACCACCAGAACCCCACAGATACGCAGTATTTT.

The chain has TRBV27 and TRBJ2-3, with TRBD2 matching 12 bases. Germline CDR1 is MNHEY and CDR2 is SMNVEV (reference sequence). The CDR3 sequence is 15 residues long. J was trimmed by 4 bases and V by 10 bases; bases with no gene match: 9. The CDR3 sequence is CATKALAGGPDTQYF. CDR3 nucleotides: TGTGCCACTAAAGCCCTAGCGGGGGGGCCAGATACGCAGTATTTT.

The chain uses TRBV29-1 and TRBJ2-5; D uncertain. The end of the DNA aligns better with TRBJ2-7, so the J call may be wrong. Germline CDR1 and CDR2: SQVTM and ANQGSEA. The CDR3 extends over 12 amino acids. The CDR3 spells CSVAAETYEQYF. The CDR3 DNA follows: TGCAGCGTTGCGGCTGAAACCTACGAGCAGTACTTC.

CDR3 sequence (DNA): TGTGCCAGCAGTTTAGCCCCGGGCAGGGGAAATGAGCAGTTCTTC. Amino acid sequence: CASSLAPGRGNEQFF. The chain combines TRBV27 with TRBJ2-1; TRBD1 is a possible D gene (6 bases). V was clipped by 2 bases and J by 7 bases, with 15 bases between them. Germline loops: CDR1 MNHEY, CDR2 SMNVEV (reference sequence). CDR3 size: 15 residues.

This chain connects TRBV6-2 or TRBV6-3 to TRBJ2-3, with TRBD1 identical over 7 bases. The germline CDR1 and CDR2 sequences are MNHEY and SVGEGT. After removal of 4 bases from V and 2 bases from J, the junction contained 6 bases not matched to a gene. The CDR3 totals 15 residues. CDR3 loop: CASSLQGEITDTQYF. CDR3 sequence (DNA): TGTGCCAGCAGTTTGCAGGGGGAGATCACAGATACGCAGTATTTT.

CDR3 loop: CASSQDWLAVPSTDTQYF. The CDR3, as DNA: TGCGCCAGCAGCCAAGACTGGCTAGCGGTCCCTAGCACAGATACGCAGTATTTT. The V call is TRBV4-3, the J call TRBJ2-3; 7 positions match TRBD2. The ends lost 0 bases at V and 0 bases at J; junction bases unmatched: 9. Germline loops: CDR1 LGHNA, CDR2 YSLEER. This CDR3 has 18 residues.

The genes are TRBV27 and TRBJ2-1; 7 bases fit TRBD1. The CDR3 spans 14 residues. V lost 2 bases and J lost 14; bases outside the gene matches: 12. Germline V lookup: CDR1 MNHEY, CDR2 SMNVEV (reference sequence). CDR3 amino acids: CASSLDRLRDSEFF. The CDR3 DNA sequence: TGTGCCAGCAGTTTAGATCGGTTACGGGACAGTGAGTTCTTC.

This clonotype was seen only a few times. V usage is TRBV6-5 and J usage is TRBJ2-7, with TRBD1 identical over 7 bases. J gave up 2 bases and V 6 bases, and 10 bases lay outside the gene matches. This CDR3 region has 15 residues. The V gene's germline CDR1 is MNHEY and CDR2 SVGAGI. CDR3 sequence (DNA): TGTGCCAGCAGGGCCGTGGGGACAGTGACCTACGAGCAGTACTTC. This encodes CASRAVGTVTYEQYF.

This rearrangement joins TRBV15 to TRBJ2-5; TRBD2 is a possible D gene (6 bases). Germline assignment: CDR1 LNHNV and CDR2 YYDKDF (reference sequence). The V end lost 1 base, the J end lost 5 bases, and 17 bases lay between the germline ends. The CDR3 has 16 amino acids. The CDR3 loop reads CATSRGLGTLGETQYF. In DNA, the CDR3 is TGTGCCACCAGCAGAGGCCTCGGGACTCTTGGGGAGACCCAGTACTTC.